A single T cell receptor (beta chain) is shown here with its context. Its specificity is unknown. The source of the sample is a study of graft-versus-host responses after intestinal transplantation. Study at large: Grafts that recipients had were multivisceral, liver-intestinal, or isolated intestinal transplants. Each recipient received anti-thymocyte globulin induction, then tacrolimus and steroids for two to three years. Study results and limitations: Recipient marrow held GvH clones, some first seen in ileum or blood. In patients with graft-donor T cell macrochimerism, allograft graft-versus-host to host-versus-graft clonal ratios were high.

Sequenced by immunoSEQ multiplex PCR; TCRdb stores in-frame clones only, minus some. Of about 71,000 clones in the sample, 90% are singletons; the top ten hold approximately 1.3%. CDR1 and CDR2 (germline): SNHLY, FYNNEI. The CDR3 has 14 amino acids. V shed 7 bases and J shed 0 bases, with 13 bases lying between them. This chain joins TRBV2 and TRBJ2-7; D possibly corresponds to TRBD1 (6 bases). Specimen: unstimulated CD8+ T cells sorted from spleen or lymph node cells, collected before intestinal transplant. The receptor was isolated from a human donor who received an intestinal transplant. This CDR3 reads CASKPGQFSYEQYF. In DNA, the CDR3 is TGTGCCAGCAAGCCCGGACAGTTCTCCTACGAGCAGTACTTC.